This T cell receptor beta chain was identified during a study of T cells in localized non-small cell lung cancer. Findings and limits, study-wide: When the top 100 tumor clones were examined, a median approximately 59 of them also appeared in the adjacent lung, which was paired and uninvolved. Uninvolved adjacent lung, not tumor, had the highest T cell clonality.

TCRdb keeps only in-frame clones here, not all; method: immunoSEQ multiplex PCR. The sample yields 45,000 to 55,000 clones, about nine tenths seen once. Regarding this clone: Its antigen is undetermined.

Trimming stripped 6 bases from V and 0 bases from J, with 15 bases between. The CDR3 runs 15 residues. CDR1 is SGHAT, CDR2 FQNNGV, per germline. The TCR sequence derives from a male donor aged 60 or over with stage III squamous cell lung carcinoma. The sequenced sample was peripheral blood, obtained before any cancer treatment. V and J are TRBV11-2 and TRBJ2-7; D is perhaps TRBD2 (6 bases). The CDR3 here is CASRLRGSRSYEQYF. The CDR3 DNA sequence: TGTGCCAGCAGACTCCGGGGGTCCCGCTCCTACGAGCAGTACTTC.